The present TCR beta chain was sequenced within a study of blood T cell repertoires in COVID-19. Across the whole study: Collection of acute and convalescent COVID-19 samples took place in the United States, Italy and Spain. The cDNA or gDNA used as material had been derived from T cells, B-cell-depleted T cells, or PBMCs.

In the original workflow: From reference gene primer amplification, estimates of nucleated cell counts were derived. Clones were sequenced by immunoSEQ multiplex PCR, and TCRdb holds only the in-frame ones, with some missing. V and J calls and clone size follow that table, whereas D and trimming were derived from the DNA. This table has around 340,000 clones, around 83% appearing once. V lost 4 bases to trimming and J lost 1 base, with 13 bases between them. This CDR3 has 15 residues. Per the germline V gene, CDR1 is KGHSH and CDR2 is LQKENI. Sequenced sample: peripheral blood. The chain has TRBV18 and TRBJ1-1, with D maybe TRBD1 (5 bases). This TCR derives from a man aged 25-40 years with active or convalescent COVID-19. CDR3 DNA: TGTGCCAGCTCACTTATGGACCAGGGGAACACTGAAGCTTTCTTT. Its translation: CASSLMDQGNTEAFF.